The rows below give T cell receptor beta chains drawn from one sample of a study of blood T cell repertoires in COVID-19. TCRdb's table, derived via immunoSEQ multiplex PCR, lists solely in-frame clones and lacks some. The sample has around 260,000 clones, approximately 86% seen once. Sequencing was carried out using peripheral blood. All receptors come from a woman aged 55-75 years with COVID-19, enrolled during active disease. Each CDR3 is given with its conserved first and last residue. Each record gives: V gene, D gene, J gene, CDR3 DNA, CDR3 protein. A D gene is named only where the DNA matches it firmly.

TRBV2,-,TRBJ2-1,TGTGCCAGCAGGGAGACTAGTTACAATGAGCAGTTCTTC,CASRETSYNEQFF
TRBV19,-,TRBJ1-2,TGTGCCAGTAACCCCTCAGGGGCACGAAACTATGGCTACACCTTC,CASNPSGARNYGYTF
TRBV2,TRBD2,TRBJ2-7,TGTGCCAGCATTTCGGCTAGCGGCCACGAGCAGTACTTC,CASISASGHEQYF
TRBV14,TRBD2,TRBJ2-3,TGTGCCAGCAGCCAAGATCGGACTAGCGGGACGTTCGGCACAGATACGCAGTATTTT,CASSQDRTSGTFGTDTQYF
TRBV6-5,-,TRBJ1-6,TGTGCCAGCAGTCCCCGGGACACCAATTCACCCCTCCACTTT,CASSPRDTNSPLHF
TRBV9,TRBD2,TRBJ2-1,TGTGCCAGCAGCGGACTAGCCTCCTACAATGAGCAGTTCTTC,CASSGLASYNEQFF
TRBV7-9,-,TRBJ1-6,TGTGCCAGCAGCGGACGGACACTCCGCGGTTCACCCCTCCACTTT,CASSGRTLRGSPLHF
TRBV4-2,TRBD1,TRBJ2-6,TGTGCCAGCAGCCAAGCGGGACAGGGGGCTTCTGGGGCCAACGTCCTGACTTTC,CASSQAGQGASGANVLTF
TRBV27,TRBD2,TRBJ2-7,TGTGCCAGCAGCTCACGGGGCGGGGGATCCTACGAGCAGTACTTC,CASSSRGGGSYEQYF
TRBV7-8,TRBD1,TRBJ1-4,TGTGCCAGCAGCTTAGCGGGGACAGGCCGGGGGAAACTGTTTTTT,CASSLAGTGRGKLFF
TRBV5-4,-,TRBJ2-5,TGTGCCAGCAGCTCGGGGGGCGGTGACCAAGAGACCCAGTACTTC,CASSSGGGDQETQYF